One TCR beta chain is described in this entry. Its target is unknown. This record belongs to a study of shared clonotypes between healthy human individuals. Study-wide results and caveats: Clonotypes shared by all four sorted-subset donors had higher generation probabilities than non-shared clonotypes.

This table comes from immunoSEQ multiplex PCR, and its TCRdb copy is limited to in-frame clones, with some not included. The data hold 330,000 or so clones, with 74% observed a single time. CD4+ cell separation produced CD45RA+ naive and CD45RA-negative memory subsets. J was trimmed by 1 base and V by 4 bases; bases with no gene match: 9. Germline CDR1 SGDLS, CDR2 YYNGEE. This CDR3 is built from 16 residues. The chain carries TRBV9 and TRBJ2-5, with 8 bases aligning to TRBD2. Material for sequencing was memory CD4+ T cells sorted from blood. Subset defined: CD45RA-negative fraction. This sequence originates from a man aged 25-45 years in good health. Here the CDR3 reads CASSPGGAILQETQYF. In nucleotides, the CDR3 is TGTGCCAGCAGCCCCGGGGGGGCTATACTCCAAGAGACCCAGTACTTC.